Many counts were recorded for the clone carrying this TCR beta chain. V lost 5 bases and J lost 3, with 8 bases in between. The CDR3 is 12 amino acids. Germline CDR1 reads SNHLY; CDR2 reads FYNNEI. CDR3-region Arm-PCR and iRepertoire HTBI primers produced the TCR beta libraries. Using its own MiXCR run on the multiplex PCR reads, TCRdb lists one record per CDR3 protein. The table includes around 500,000 distinct CDR3 sequences, about 16% detected once. The record originates from a study of regulatory T cells in long-lasting Graves disease. Sample time point: newly diagnosed GD, antithyroid drugs for less than 3 months. The authors made the TCR library using RNA they extracted from PBMCs. Approximately 9-milliliter peripheral blood samples went into EDTA tubes. A further study also used this sample, focusing on T cells in Graves' hyperthyroidism and ophthalmopathy.

The TCR was taken from a woman aged 35-60 years with Graves disease. The sequenced sample was peripheral blood mononuclear cells (PBMCs), obtained at new diagnosis, from a patient treated with antithyroid drugs. The chain has TRBV2 and TRBJ2-7, with D tentatively TRBD1 (5 bases). As DNA, the CDR3 is TGTGCCAGCAGTCAGGACATCTACGAGCAGTACTTC. Its protein is CASSQDIYEQYF.